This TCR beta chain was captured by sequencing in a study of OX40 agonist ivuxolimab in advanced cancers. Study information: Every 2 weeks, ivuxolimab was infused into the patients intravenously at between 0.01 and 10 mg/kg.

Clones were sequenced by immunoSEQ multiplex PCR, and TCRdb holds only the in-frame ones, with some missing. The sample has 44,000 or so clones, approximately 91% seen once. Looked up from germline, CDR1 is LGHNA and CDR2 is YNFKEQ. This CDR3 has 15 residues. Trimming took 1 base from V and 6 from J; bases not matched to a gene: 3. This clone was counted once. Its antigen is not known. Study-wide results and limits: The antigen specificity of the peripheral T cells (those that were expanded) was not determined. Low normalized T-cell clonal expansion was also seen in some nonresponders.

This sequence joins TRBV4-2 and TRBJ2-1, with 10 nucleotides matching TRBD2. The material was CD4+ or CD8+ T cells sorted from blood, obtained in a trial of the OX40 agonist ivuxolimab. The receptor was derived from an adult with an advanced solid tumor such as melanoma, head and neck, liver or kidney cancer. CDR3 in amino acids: CASSQAAGGPNEQFF. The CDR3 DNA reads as TGTGCCAGCAGCCAAGCAGCGGGAGGGCCCAATGAGCAGTTCTTC.